Shown below are 8 T cell receptor beta chains from a single sample sequenced in a study of blood T cell repertoires in COVID-19. Measured with immunoSEQ multiplex PCR; TCRdb has only the in-frame clones, and not every one. The table includes some 200,000 clones, roughly 80% detected once. Input material: peripheral blood. The receptors derive from a woman aged 55 to 70 with acute or convalescent COVID-19.

This sequence joins TRBV5-4 and TRBJ2-7, with 9 nucleotides matching TRBD1. V dropped 3 bases and J dropped 4; count of bases not matched to a gene: 8. This CDR3 has 15 residues. The germline V gene encodes CDR1 SGHNT and CDR2 YYREEE (reference sequence). The CDR3 nucleotides read TGTGCCAGCAGCTCGCGACAGGGGGATCAATACGAGCAGTACTTC. This encodes CASSSRQGDQYEQYF.

About this clone itself: Other DNA sequences in the same sample also yield this CDR3. The V call is TRBV15, the J call TRBJ1-3; D is unclear. Germline lookup yields CDR1 LNHNV and CDR2 YYDKDF (reference sequence). V gave up 0 bases and J gave up 3 bases, with 6 bases separating them. The CDR3 has 14 amino acids. The CDR3 DNA follows: TGTGCCACCAGCAGAGATCGTTTTGGAAACACCATATATTTT. Translating it yields CATSRDRFGNTIYF.

This chain connects TRBV7-9 to TRBJ1-4; 7 bases match TRBD1. V was clipped by 5 bases and J by 3 bases; unmatched bases: 6. The germline CDR1 and CDR2 sequences are SEHNR and FQNEAQ (reference sequence). This CDR3 has 15 amino acids. CDR3 loop: CASSPGQVPNEKLFF. The DNA for the CDR3 is TGTGCCAGCAGCCCCGGACAGGTCCCTAATGAAAAACTGTTTTTT.

The CDR3 bases are TGCGCCAGCAGCATCGGGACAAGCAAAGGGTTATACAATGAGCAGTTCTTC. Its protein product is CASSIGTSKGLYNEQFF. This rearrangement joins TRBV5-1 to TRBJ2-1; possibly TRBD1 for D (6 bases). This CDR3 contains 17 residues. With 4 bases removed from V and 4 bases from J, the gap between germline ends came to 21 bases. CDR1 and CDR2 (germline): SGHRS, YFSETQ.

The chain is built from TRBV4-1 and TRBJ2-5; 7 nucleotides line up with TRBD1. The CDR3 has 16 residues. CDR1 MGHRA and CDR2 YSYEKL come from the germline V gene. Unmatched junction bases numbered 9, after V lost 3 bases and J lost 2 bases. CDR3 sequence reads: CASSQRVNRGQETQYF. The CDR3 coding sequence is TGCGCCAGCAGCCAGCGGGTTAACAGGGGTCAAGAGACCCAGTACTTC.

V and J are TRBV9 and TRBJ2-2, with no clear D. Trimming took off 2 bases at V and 4 bases at J, with 12 bases between the two ends. The CDR3 runs 15 residues. Germline CDR1 reads SGDLS; CDR2 reads YYNGEE. The CDR3 DNA reads TGTGCCAGCAGCGTGGCAGGAACTGGCACCGGGGAGCTGTTTTTT. Translated, it gives CASSVAGTGTGELFF.

This clone was picked up a small number of times. The chain carries TRBV6-5 and TRBJ1-5; maybe TRBD1 (6 bases). V gave up 6 bases and J gave up 0 bases, with 12 bases separating them. CDR1 and CDR2 from the germline V gene are MNHEY and SVGAGI. The CDR3 has 15 residues. Here the CDR3 reads CASRSTGDSNQPQHF. The CDR3 DNA is TGTGCCAGCAGATCGACAGGAGATAGCAATCAGCCCCAGCATTTT.

This chain uses TRBV23-1 with TRBJ2-1; TRBD1 matches at 7 bases. TRBV23-1 is treated as an ORF (open reading frame) with a function not yet certain. J was trimmed by 9 bases and V by 9 bases; bases with no gene match: 8. This CDR3 has 12 amino acids. For the CDR3, the DNA is TGCGCCAGGCGACAGGGTCCCGGTGAGCAGTTCTTC. This gives the protein CARRQGPGEQFF.